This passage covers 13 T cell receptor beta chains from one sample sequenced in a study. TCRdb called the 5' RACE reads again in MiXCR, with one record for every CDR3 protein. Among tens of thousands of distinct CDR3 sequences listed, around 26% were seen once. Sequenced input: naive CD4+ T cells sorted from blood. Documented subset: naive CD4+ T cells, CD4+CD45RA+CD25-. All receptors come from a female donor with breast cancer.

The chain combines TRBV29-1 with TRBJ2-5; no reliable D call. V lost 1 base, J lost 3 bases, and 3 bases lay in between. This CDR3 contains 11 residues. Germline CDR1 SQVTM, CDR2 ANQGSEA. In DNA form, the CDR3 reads TGCAGCGTTGAAGGGAAAGAGACCCAGTACTTC. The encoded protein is CSVEGKETQYF.

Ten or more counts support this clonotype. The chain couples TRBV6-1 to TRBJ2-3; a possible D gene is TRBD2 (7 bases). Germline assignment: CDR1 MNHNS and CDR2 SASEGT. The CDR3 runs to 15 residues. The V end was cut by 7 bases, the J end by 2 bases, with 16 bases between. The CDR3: CASIRGGDPTDTQYF. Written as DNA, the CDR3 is TGTGCCAGCATCCGAGGGGGGGACCCCACAGATACGCAGTATTTT.

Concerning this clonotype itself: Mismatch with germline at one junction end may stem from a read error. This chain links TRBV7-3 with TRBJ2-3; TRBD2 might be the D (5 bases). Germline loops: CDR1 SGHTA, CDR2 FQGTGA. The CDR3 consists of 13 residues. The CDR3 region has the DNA TGTGCCGGCAGCTCTCGGGGTTTAGATACGCAGTATTTT. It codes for CAGSSRGLDTQYF.

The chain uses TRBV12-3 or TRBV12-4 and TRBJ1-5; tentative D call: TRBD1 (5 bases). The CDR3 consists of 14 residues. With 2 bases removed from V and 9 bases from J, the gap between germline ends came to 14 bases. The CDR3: CASSLSGGGAPQHF. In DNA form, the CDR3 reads TGTGCCAGCAGTTTATCCGGAGGCGGGGCGCCCCAGCATTTT.

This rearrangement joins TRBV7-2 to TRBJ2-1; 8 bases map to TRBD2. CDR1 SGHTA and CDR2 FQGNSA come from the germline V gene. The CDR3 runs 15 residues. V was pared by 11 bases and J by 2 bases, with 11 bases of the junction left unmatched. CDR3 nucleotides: TGTGCCGTACTTCTTGCGGGAGGAACCTACAATGAGCAGTTCTTC. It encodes CAVLLAGGTYNEQFF.

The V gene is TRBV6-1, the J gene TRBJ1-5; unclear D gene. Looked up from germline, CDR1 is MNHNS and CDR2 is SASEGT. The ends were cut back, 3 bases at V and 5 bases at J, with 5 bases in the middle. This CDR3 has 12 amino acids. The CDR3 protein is CASSDLDQPQHF. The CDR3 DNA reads TGTGCCAGCAGTGATTTGGATCAGCCCCAGCATTTT.

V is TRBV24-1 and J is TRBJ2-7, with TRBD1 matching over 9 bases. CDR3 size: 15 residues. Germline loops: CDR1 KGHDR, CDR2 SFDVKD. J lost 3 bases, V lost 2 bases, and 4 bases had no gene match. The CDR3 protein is CATSDSGTGRYEQYF. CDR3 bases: TGTGCCACCAGTGATTCCGGGACAGGGCGCTACGAGCAGTACTTC.

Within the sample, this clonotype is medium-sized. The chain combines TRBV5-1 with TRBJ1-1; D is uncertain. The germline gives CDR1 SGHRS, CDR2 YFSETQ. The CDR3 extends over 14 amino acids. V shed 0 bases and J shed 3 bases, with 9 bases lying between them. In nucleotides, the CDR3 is TGCGCCAGCAGCTTGGGGAATGGGGACACTGAAGCTTTCTTT. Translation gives CASSLGNGDTEAFF.

In nucleotides, the CDR3 is TGTGCCAGCAGCTTTAATGCTGGCTTAATAGGGGCGGGCCAAGAGACCCAGTACTTC. Its translation is CASSFNAGLIGAGQETQYF. The rearrangement links TRBV5-6 to TRBJ2-5, with D tentatively TRBD1 or TRBD2 (5 bases each). This CDR3 contains 19 residues. V lost 2 bases, J lost 1 base, and 24 bases lay in between. The germline V gene encodes CDR1 SGHDT and CDR2 YYEEEE.

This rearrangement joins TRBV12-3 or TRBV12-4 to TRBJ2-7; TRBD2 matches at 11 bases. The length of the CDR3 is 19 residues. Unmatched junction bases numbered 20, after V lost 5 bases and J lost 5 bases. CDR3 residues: CASSQRQGKLAGANDEQYF. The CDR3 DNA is TGTGCCAGCAGTCAAAGACAGGGGAAACTAGCGGGAGCTAACGACGAGCAGTACTTC.

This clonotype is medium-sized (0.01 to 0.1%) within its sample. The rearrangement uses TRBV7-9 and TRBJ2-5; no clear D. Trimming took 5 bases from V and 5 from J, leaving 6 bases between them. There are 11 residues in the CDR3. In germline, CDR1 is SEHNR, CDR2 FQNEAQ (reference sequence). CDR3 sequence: CASSQRETQYF. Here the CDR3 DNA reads TGTGCCAGCAGCCAGAGGGAGACCCAGTACTTC.

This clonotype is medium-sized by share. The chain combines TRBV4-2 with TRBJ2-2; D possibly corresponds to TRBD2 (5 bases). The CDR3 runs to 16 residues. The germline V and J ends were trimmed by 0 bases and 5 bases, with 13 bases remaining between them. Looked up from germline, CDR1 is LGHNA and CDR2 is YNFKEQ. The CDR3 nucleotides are TGTGCCAGCAGCCAAGATCCGGGCTGGAGGACCGGGGAGCTGTTTTTT. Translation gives CASSQDPGWRTGELFF.

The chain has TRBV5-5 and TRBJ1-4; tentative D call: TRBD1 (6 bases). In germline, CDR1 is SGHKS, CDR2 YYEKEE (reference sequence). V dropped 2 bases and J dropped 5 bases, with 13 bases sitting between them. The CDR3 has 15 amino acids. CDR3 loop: CASSFSGQRNEKLFF. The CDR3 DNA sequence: TGTGCCAGCAGCTTTAGCGGACAGAGAAATGAAAAACTGTTTTTT.